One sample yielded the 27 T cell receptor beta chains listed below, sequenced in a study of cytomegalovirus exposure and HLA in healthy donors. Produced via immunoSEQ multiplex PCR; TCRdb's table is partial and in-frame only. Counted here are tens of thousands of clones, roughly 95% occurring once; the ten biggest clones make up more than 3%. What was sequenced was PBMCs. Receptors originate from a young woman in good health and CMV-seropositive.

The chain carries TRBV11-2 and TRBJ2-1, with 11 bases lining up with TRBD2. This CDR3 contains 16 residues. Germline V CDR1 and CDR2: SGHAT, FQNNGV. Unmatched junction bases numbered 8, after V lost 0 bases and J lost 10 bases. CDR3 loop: CASSLDPLAGVREQFF. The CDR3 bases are TGTGCCAGCAGCTTAGACCCACTAGCGGGAGTAAGGGAGCAGTTCTTC.

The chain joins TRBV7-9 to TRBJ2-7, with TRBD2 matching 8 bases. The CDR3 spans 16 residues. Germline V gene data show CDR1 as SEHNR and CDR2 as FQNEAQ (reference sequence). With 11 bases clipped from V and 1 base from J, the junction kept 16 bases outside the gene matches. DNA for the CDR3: TGTGCCTCGCACCCTATAGGGGTAGCGGGGTCCTACGAGCAGTACTTC. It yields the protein CASHPIGVAGSYEQYF. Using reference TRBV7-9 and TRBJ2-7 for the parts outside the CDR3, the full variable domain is DTGVSQNPRHKITKRGQNVTFRCDPISEHNRLYWYRQTLGQGPEFLTYFQNEAQLEKSRLLSDRFSAERPKGSFSTLEIQRTEQGDSAMYLCASHPIGVAGSYEQYFGPGTRLTVT.

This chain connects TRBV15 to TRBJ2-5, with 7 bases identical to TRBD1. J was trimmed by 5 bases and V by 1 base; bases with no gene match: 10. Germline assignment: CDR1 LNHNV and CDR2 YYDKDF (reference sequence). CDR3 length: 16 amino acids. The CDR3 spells CATSRGMRDRGETQYF. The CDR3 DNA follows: TGTGCCACCAGCAGAGGTATGAGGGACAGAGGTGAGACCCAGTACTTC.

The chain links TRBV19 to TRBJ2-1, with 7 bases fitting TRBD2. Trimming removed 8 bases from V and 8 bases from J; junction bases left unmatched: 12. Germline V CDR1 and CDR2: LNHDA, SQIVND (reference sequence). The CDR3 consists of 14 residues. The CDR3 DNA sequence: TGTGCCAGTGAATCCTGGGCGGGAGCCGATGAGCAGTTCTTC. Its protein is CASESWAGADEQFF.

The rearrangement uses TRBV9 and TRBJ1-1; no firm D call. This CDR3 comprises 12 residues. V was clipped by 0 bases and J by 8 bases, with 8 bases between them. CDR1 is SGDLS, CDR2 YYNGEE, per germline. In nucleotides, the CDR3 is TGTGCCAGCAGCGTAGGAGGGAGGGAAGCTTTCTTT. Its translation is CASSVGGREAFF.

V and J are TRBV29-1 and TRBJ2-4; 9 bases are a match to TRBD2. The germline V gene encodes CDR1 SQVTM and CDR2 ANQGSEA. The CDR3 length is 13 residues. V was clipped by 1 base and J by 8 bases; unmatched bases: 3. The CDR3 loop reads CSVEGGGRDIQYF. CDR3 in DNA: TGCAGCGTTGAAGGAGGCGGGAGGGACATTCAGTACTTC.

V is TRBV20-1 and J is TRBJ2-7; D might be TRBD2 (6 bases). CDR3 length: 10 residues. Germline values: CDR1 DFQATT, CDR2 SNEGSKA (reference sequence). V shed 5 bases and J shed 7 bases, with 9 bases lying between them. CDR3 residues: CSALGTEQYF. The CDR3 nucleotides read TGCAGTGCTCTCGGGACTGAGCAGTACTTC.

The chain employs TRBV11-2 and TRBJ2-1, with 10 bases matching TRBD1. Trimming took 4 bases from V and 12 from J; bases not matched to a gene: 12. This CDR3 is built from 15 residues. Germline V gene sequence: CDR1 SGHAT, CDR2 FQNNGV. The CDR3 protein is CASSSGTGAVLGQFF. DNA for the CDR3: TGTGCCAGCAGCTCCGGGACAGGGGCAGTACTGGGGCAGTTCTTC.

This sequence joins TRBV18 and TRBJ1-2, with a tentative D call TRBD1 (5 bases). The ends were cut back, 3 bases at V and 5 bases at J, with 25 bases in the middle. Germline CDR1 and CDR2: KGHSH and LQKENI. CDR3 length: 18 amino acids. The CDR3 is CASSPGLLVQENLYGYTF. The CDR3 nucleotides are TGTGCCAGCTCACCCGGGCTTCTAGTACAGGAAAACTTATATGGCTACACCTTC.

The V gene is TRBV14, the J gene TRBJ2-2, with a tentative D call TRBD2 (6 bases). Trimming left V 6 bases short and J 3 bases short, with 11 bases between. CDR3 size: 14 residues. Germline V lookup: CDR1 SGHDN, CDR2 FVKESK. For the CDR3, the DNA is TGTGCCAGCAGACGGAGGGGTGACACCGGGGAGCTGTTTTTT. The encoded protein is CASRRRGDTGELFF.

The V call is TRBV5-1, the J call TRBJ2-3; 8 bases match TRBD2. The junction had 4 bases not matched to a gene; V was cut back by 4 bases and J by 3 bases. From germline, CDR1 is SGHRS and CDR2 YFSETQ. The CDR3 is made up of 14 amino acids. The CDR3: CASSDQRGTDTQYF. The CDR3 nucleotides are TGCGCCAGCAGCGATCAGCGGGGGACAGATACGCAGTATTTT.

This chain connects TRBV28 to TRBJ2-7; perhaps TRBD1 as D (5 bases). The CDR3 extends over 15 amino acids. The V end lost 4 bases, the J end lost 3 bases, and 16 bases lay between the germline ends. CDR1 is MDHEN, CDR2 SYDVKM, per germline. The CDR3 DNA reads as TGTGCCAGCAGTTCGGTCGACAGCAAACTCTACGAGCAGTACTTC. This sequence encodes CASSSVDSKLYEQYF.

CDR3 coding DNA: TGTGCCAGCTCACCACCTGGACTAGCGGGAGACGAGCAGTACTTC. It yields the protein CASSPPGLAGDEQYF. The chain is built from TRBV18 and TRBJ2-7, with TRBD2 matching over 13 bases. The CDR3 spans 15 residues. CDR1 KGHSH and CDR2 LQKENI come from the germline V gene. V was clipped by 0 bases and J by 5 bases; unmatched bases: 1.

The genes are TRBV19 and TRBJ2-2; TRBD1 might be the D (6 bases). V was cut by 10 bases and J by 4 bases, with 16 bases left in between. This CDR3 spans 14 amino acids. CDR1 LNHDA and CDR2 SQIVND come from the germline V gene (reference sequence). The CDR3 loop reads CATRRTVLTGELFF. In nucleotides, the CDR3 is TGTGCCACGAGAAGGACAGTTCTCACCGGGGAGCTGTTTTTT.

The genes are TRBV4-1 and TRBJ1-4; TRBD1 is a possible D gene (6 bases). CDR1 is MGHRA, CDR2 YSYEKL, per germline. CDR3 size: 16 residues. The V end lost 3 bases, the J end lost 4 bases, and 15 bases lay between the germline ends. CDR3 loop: CASSHSGQNYNEKLFF. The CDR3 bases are TGCGCCAGCAGCCATTCCGGACAGAATTATAATGAAAAACTGTTTTTT.

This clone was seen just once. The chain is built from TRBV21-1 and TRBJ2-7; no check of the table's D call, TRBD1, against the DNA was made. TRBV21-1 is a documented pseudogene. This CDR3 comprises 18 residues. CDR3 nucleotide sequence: TGTGCCAGCAGCGAAAAAGGGGGGTACGGGACAGGGTCCCACGAGCAGTACTTC. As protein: CASSEKGGYGTGSHEQYF.

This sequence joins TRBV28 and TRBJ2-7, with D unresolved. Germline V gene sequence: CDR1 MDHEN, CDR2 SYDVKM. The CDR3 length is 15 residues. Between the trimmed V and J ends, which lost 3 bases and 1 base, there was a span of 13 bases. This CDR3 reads CASSFDTARSYEQYF. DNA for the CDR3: TGTGCCAGCAGTTTTGATACAGCAAGGTCCTACGAGCAGTACTTC.

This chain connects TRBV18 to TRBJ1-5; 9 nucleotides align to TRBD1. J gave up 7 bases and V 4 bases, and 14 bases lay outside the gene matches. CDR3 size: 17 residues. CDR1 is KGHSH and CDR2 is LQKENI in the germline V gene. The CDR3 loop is CASSQPTGGGEDQPQHF. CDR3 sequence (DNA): TGTGCCAGCTCACAACCAACAGGGGGCGGCGAGGACCAGCCCCAGCATTTT.

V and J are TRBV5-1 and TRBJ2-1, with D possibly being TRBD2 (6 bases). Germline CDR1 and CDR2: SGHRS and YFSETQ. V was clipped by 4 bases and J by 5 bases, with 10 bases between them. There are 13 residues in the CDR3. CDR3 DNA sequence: TGCGCCAGCAGCATACTAGCAGACAATGAGCAGTTCTTC. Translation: CASSILADNEQFF.

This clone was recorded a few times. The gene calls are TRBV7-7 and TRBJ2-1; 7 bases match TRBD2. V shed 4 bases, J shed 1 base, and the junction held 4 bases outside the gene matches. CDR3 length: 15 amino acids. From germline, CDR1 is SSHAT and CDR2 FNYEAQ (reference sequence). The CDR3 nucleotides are TGTGCCAGCAGCTCTGGACTAGATTCCTACAATGAGCAGTTCTTC. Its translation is CASSSGLDSYNEQFF.

The CDR3 region has the DNA TGTGCCAGCAGCAGGACAGGGGGCCCCAACACTGAAGCTTTCTTT. Its translation is CASSRTGGPNTEAFF. V usage is TRBV7-2 and J usage is TRBJ1-1; TRBD1 matches 11 bases. The CDR3 contains 15 residues. Germline trimming cut 5 bases from V and 2 bases from J; bases unmatched to any gene: 4. The V gene's germline CDR1 is SGHTA and CDR2 FQGNSA.

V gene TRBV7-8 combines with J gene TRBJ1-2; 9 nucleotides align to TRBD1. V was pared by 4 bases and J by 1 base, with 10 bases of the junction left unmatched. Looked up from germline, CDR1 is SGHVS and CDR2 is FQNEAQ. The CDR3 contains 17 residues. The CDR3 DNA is TGTGCCAGCAGCTCGACCCCGAACAGGGGGCTTAACTATGGCTACACCTTC. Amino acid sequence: CASSSTPNRGLNYGYTF. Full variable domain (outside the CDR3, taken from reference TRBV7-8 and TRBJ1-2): GAGVSQSPRYKVAKRGQDVALRCDPISGHVSLFWYQQALGQGPEFLTYFQNEAQLDKSGLPSDRFFAERPEGSVSTLKIQRTQQEDSAVYLCASSSTPNRGLNYGYTFGSGTRLTVV.

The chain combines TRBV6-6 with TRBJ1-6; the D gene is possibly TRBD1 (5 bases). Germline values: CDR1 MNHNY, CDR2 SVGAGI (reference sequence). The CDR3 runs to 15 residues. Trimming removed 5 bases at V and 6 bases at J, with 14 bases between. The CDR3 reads CASSGIDSRNSPLHF. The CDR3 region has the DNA TGTGCCAGCAGTGGGATTGACAGCCGTAATTCACCCCTCCACTTT.

The CDR3 sequence: CASSQDLPAGASGDEQYF. The CDR3 DNA follows: TGCGCCAGCAGCCAAGATTTGCCAGCGGGTGCGAGCGGCGACGAGCAGTACTTC. This rearrangement joins TRBV4-3 to TRBJ2-7, with D perhaps TRBD2 (6 bases). V lost 0 bases and J lost 5, with 23 bases in between. CDR1 and CDR2 (germline): LGHNA, YSLEER. The CDR3 is made up of 18 amino acids.

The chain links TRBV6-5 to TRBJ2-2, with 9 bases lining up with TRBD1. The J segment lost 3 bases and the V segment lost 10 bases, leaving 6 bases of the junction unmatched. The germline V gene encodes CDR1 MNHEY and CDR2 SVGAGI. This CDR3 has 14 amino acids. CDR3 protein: CATRQGGDTGELFF. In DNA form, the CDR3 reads TGTGCCACACGACAGGGGGGTGACACCGGGGAGCTGTTTTTT.

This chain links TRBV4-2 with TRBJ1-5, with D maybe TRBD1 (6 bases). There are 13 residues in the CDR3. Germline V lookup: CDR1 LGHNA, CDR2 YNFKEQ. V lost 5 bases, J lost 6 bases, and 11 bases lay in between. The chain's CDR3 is CASSYRDGQPQHF. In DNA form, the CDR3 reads TGTGCCAGCAGCTACAGGGACGGTCAGCCCCAGCATTTT.

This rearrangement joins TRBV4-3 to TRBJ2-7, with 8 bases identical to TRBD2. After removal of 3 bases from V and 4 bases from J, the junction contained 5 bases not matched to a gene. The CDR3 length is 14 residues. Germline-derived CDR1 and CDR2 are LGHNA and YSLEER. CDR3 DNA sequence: TGCGCCAGCAGCCAGGGACTAGTCGGATACGAGCAGTACTTC. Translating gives CASSQGLVGYEQYF.